This T cell receptor beta chain was captured in a study of blood T cell repertoires in COVID-19. The method was immunoSEQ multiplex PCR; TCRdb's version includes in-frame clones alone and lacks a portion of them. Here the sample spans about 59,000 clones, around 87% being singletons. Looked up from germline, CDR1 is MDHEN and CDR2 is SYDVKM. V was clipped by 6 bases and J by 2 bases; unmatched bases: 8. The CDR3 has 15 amino acids. The source material was peripheral blood. V usage is TRBV28 and J usage is TRBJ2-5; TRBD1 matches 8 bases. This clonotype was sampled from a man aged 60-69 years with active or convalescent COVID-19. CDR3 residues: CASRGHRGKQETQYF. DNA for the CDR3: TGTGCCAGCAGAGGACACAGGGGGAAACAAGAGACCCAGTACTTC.